This T cell receptor (beta chain) was documented in a study of T cell responses to AZD1222 COVID-19 vaccine. Profiling relied on immunoSEQ multiplex PCR, and the TCRdb table lists in-frame clones only, not all of them. The sample carries 170,000 or so clones, 90% recorded once. Germline V lookup: CDR1 LNHDA, CDR2 SQIVND (reference sequence). This CDR3 is 15 amino acids long. V lost 6 bases to trimming and J lost 9 bases, with 21 bases between them. The input for sequencing was peripheral blood, taken on day 0 of AZD1222 vaccination. The sequence was obtained from an adult in good health. This chain connects TRBV19 to TRBJ1-5; maybe TRBD1 (5 bases). As DNA, the CDR3 is TGTGCCAGTAGGAACGAAGGGTTATTCGGGGGGCCCCAGCATTTT. Amino acids: CASRNEGLFGGPQHF.